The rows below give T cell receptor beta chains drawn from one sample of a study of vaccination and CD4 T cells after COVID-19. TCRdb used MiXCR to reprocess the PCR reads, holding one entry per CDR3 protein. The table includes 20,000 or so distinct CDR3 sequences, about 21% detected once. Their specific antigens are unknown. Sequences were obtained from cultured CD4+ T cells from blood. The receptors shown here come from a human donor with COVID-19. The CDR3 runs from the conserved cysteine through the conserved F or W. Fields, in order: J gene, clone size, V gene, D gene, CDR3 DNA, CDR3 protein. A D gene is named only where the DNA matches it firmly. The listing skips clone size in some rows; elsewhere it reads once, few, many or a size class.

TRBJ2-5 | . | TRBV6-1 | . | TGTGCCAGCCACTCGCCCGGGGGCGGGCAGACCCAGTACTTC | CASHSPGGGQTQYF
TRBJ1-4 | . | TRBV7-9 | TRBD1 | TGTGCCAGCAGCTTGGACAGGTCCGGAAAACTGTTTTTT | CASSLDRSGKLFF
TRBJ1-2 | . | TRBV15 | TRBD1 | TGTGCCACCAGCAGAGGTCAGGGGGCCTATGGCTACACCTTC | CATSRGQGAYGYTF
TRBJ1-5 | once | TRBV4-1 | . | TGCGCCAGCAGACCCGTGGCCGGGGTCAATCAGCCCCAGCATTTT | CASRPVAGVNQPQHF
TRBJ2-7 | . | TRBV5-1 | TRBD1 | TGCGCCAGCAGCGTGTGGGGAACAGGGGTCGAGCAGTACTTC | CASSVWGTGVEQYF
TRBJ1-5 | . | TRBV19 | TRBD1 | TGTGCCAGCAATAATATCGGGACAGGGGTTGGCAATCAGCCCCAGCATTTT | CASNNIGTGVGNQPQHF
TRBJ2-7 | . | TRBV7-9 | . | TGTGCCAGCAGCTTTTTTTCCGGCGAGCAGTACTTC | CASSFFSGEQYF
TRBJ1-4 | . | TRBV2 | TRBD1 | TGTGCCAGCAGTATAACAGGGGGTGAAAAACTGTTTTTT | CASSITGGEKLFF
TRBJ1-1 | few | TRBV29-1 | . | TGCAGCGGATGGACAAAATGGACTGAAGCTTTCTTT | CSGWTKWTEAFF
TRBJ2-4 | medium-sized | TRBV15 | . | TGTGCCACCAGTTCGGGGTCGGGGACGGACATTCAGTACTTC | CATSSGSGTDIQYF
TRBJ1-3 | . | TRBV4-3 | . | TGCGCCAGCAGCCAAGAGTTATTGCAGGGTTCCTCTGGAAACACCATATATTTT | CASSQELLQGSSGNTIYF
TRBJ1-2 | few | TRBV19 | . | TGTGCCAGTAGTACGGGGACCTACAGGGATGGCTACACCTTC | CASSTGTYRDGYTF
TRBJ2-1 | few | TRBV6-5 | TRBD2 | TGTGCCAGCAGTTACCAGCGGGGGAGCCACAATGAGCAGTTCTTC | CASSYQRGSHNEQFF
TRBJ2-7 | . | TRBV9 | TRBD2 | TGTGCCAGCAGCGAGCGACTAGCGGGCGCCTCCTACGAGCAGTACTTC | CASSERLAGASYEQYF
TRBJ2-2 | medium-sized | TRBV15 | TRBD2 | TGTGCCACCAGCAGAGGACTAGCGGGGACCGGGGAGCTGTTTTTT | CATSRGLAGTGELFF
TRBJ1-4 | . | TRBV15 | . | TGTGCCACCAGCAGAGATGCGGGCGGTGGGGCAAAAAAACTGTTTTTT | CATSRDAGGGAKKLFF
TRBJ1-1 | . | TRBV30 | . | TGTGCCTGGAGCGGCAGTTTAGGTGGCGCCACTGAAGCTTTCTTT | CAWSGSLGGATEAFF
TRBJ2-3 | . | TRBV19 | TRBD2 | TGTGCCAGTAGTGTCAACGGACTAGCGGGGGGGACAGATACGCAGTATTTT | CASSVNGLAGGTDTQYF
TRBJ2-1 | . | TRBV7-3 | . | TGTGCCAGCAGCTTAAATGGTCGTGAGCAGTTCTTC | CASSLNGREQFF
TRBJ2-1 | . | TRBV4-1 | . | TGCGCCAGCAGCCTAAGAGGAGGTGGGGCTGATTCGTACAATGAGCAGTTCTTC | CASSLRGGGADSYNEQFF
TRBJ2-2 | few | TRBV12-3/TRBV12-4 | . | TGTGCCAGCATACCGCGGGGCGCGAACACCGGGGAGCTGTTTTTT | CASIPRGANTGELFF
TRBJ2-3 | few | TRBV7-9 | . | TGTGCCAGCAGCCTGACATGGGACCCTACAGATACGCAGTATTTT | CASSLTWDPTDTQYF
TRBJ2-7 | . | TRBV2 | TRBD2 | TGTGCCAGCAGCCTCGCGGGGGGTGGGTCCGAGCAGTACTTC | CASSLAGGGSEQYF
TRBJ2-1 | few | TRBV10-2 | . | TGCGCCAGCAGTGAGTCTCTGGGGTCCCCCTACAATGAGCAGTTCTTC | CASSESLGSPYNEQFF
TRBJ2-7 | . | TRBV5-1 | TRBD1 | TGCGCCAGCAGCTCCCGACAGGGGAGCTCCTACGAGCAGTACTTC | CASSSRQGSSYEQYF
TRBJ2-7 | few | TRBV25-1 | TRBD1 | TGTGCCAGCAGTGCGGCCGGGACAGGGGGCAACGAGCAGTACTTC | CASSAAGTGGNEQYF
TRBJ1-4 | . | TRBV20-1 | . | TGCAGTGCCGGAGGAGGGGGGTTCGGAAAACTGTTTTTT | CSAGGGGFGKLFF
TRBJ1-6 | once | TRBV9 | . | TGTGCCAGCAGCGTAACCATGGACGGTAATTCACCCCTCCACTTT | CASSVTMDGNSPLHF
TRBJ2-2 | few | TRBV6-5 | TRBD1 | TGTGCCAGCAGTTACAATGGACAGGGGGACACCGGGGAGCTGTTTTTT | CASSYNGQGDTGELFF
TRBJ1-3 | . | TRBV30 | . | TGTGCCCGAGATACTGGAAACACCATATATTTT | CARDTGNTIYF
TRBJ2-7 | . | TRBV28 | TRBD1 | TGTGCCAGTGTCAGGACAGGGAAATACGAGCAGTACTTC | CASVRTGKYEQYF
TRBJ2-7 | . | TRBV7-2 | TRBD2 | TGTGCCAGCAGCTTAAGCCTAGCGGGGCCCCACGAGCAGTACTTC | CASSLSLAGPHEQYF
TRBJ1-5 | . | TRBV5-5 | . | TGTGCCAGCAGCTTGAATCCCCTAAATAGCAATCAGCCCCAGCATTTT | CASSLNPLNSNQPQHF
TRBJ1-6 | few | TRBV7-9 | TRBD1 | TGTGCCAGCAGCCCGGACAGGATATATAATTCACCCCTCCACTTT | CASSPDRIYNSPLHF
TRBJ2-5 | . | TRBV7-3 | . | TGTGCCAGCAGCCCCGCGGGTCGGGAGACCCAGTACTTC | CASSPAGRETQYF
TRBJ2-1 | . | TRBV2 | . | TGTGCCAGCAGTGAAGCAGGGGGGTGGGATGAGCAGTTCTTC | CASSEAGGWDEQFF
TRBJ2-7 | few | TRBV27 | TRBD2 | TGTGCCAGCATCTCTAGCGGGGGGGCCTGGGGCGAGCAGTACTTC | CASISSGGAWGEQYF
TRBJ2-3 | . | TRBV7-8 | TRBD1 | TGTGCCAGCAGACGGGACAGGGAAGCAGATACGCAGTATTTT | CASRRDREADTQYF
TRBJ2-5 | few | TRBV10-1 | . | TGCGCCAGCAGCAACCTAAAGGATACAGGGACGAAGACCCAGTACTTC | CASSNLKDTGTKTQYF
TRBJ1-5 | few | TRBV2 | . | TGTGCCAGCAGTGATCAGGGCGTCTCGCCCCAGCATTTT | CASSDQGVSPQHF
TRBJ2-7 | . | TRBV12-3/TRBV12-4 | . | TGTGCCAGCAGTTTTCTCTGGGGCTCCTACGAGCAGTACTTC | CASSFLWGSYEQYF
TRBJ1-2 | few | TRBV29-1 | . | TGCAGCGTTGACGGTCAGGGATCCGGCTACACCTTC | CSVDGQGSGYTF